This entry features one TCR beta chain sequence. What it binds is unknown. The primer mix had 60 Vbeta and 13 Jbeta primers. Measured with immunoSEQ multiplex PCR; TCRdb has only the in-frame clones, and not every one. The sample holds fewer than 90,000 clones, just under 80% seen once. This CDR3 is built from 13 residues. The V gene lost 7 bases and the J gene lost 9 bases, with 17 bases spanning the gap. CDR1 is MNHNS and CDR2 is SASEGT in the germline V gene. This sample was included in a study of cytomegalovirus exposure and HLA in healthy donors. At the level of the study: Most genotyped donors, approximately 77% of 398, had Caucasian-associated genetic ancestry. Study-wide points: Sequences of the TCR beta chain were said to predict the HLA-A and HLA-B alleles of most subjects accurately.

The gene calls are TRBV6-1 and TRBJ2-3; D call uncertain. Input material: PBMCs. The receptor comes from a male donor in good health and CMV-seropositive. The CDR3 protein is CASINLGLLTQYF. DNA for the CDR3: TGTGCCAGCATAAATCTGGGCCTCCTGACGCAGTATTTT.